This T cell receptor beta chain appears in the sequencing data of a study of T cells in pancreatic ductal adenocarcinoma. Findings and caveats of the study: Enrichment of CD45RO+ effector over naive T cells in tumors may bias clonality. Tumor samples had fewer productive templates and approximately 8-fold fewer unique clonotypes than blood. Blood clonality (roughly 0.072) did not differ significantly from tumor (about 0.12). Results skew toward the minority of patients with early-stage disease.

Surgery without prior neoadjuvant therapy was the treatment of the selected pancreatic ductal adenocarcinoma patients. Sequencing was performed with immunoSEQ multiplex PCR; in TCRdb, only in-frame clones are kept and a portion is missing. Of approximately 97,000 clones listed, around 96% are singletons. This clone has only one observation. Its target is unknown. What was sequenced was PBMCs. This sequence originates from a human donor with pancreatic ductal adenocarcinoma.

The CDR3 nucleotides read TGCAGCGTTGGAAGTGGATTTCCCCTAGAGGGAACGCAGTATTTT. Residues: CSVGSGFPLEGTQYF. The rearrangement joins TRBV29-1 to TRBJ2-3; tentatively, D is TRBD2 (5 bases). V was clipped by 4 bases and J by 9 bases, with 23 bases between them. This CDR3 region has 15 residues. Per the germline V gene, CDR1 is SQVTM and CDR2 is ANQGSEA.